The 16 T cell receptor beta chains in this list originate from one sample, sequenced in a study of OX40 agonist ivuxolimab in advanced cancers. Profiled with immunoSEQ multiplex PCR; TCRdb holds only in-frame clones, not every one. The data contain about 58,000 clones, around four fifths of them singletons. The sequences come from CD4+ or CD8+ T cells sorted from blood, collected in a trial of the OX40 agonist ivuxolimab. These receptors were collected from an adult with an advanced solid tumor such as melanoma, head and neck, liver or kidney cancer.

This chain links TRBV11-3 with TRBJ2-3; 11 positions agree with TRBD2. Germline CDR1 reads SGHNT; CDR2 reads YENEEA. The CDR3 runs 16 residues. V shed 4 bases and J 4 bases; nucleotides not matched to a gene: 7. The CDR3 DNA reads as TGTGCCAGCAGCTCCGCTAGCGGGGGGCGGTCAGATACGCAGTATTTT. It translates to CASSSASGGRSDTQYF.

CDR3 region: CASSLSGGNTGELFF. The CDR3, as DNA: TGTGCCAGCAGCCTTAGCGGGGGGAACACCGGGGAGCTGTTTTTT. The V call is TRBV11-2, the J call TRBJ2-2, with 9 bases that match TRBD2. CDR1 and CDR2 (germline): SGHAT, FQNNGV. V shed 5 bases, J shed 1 base, and the junction held 2 bases outside the gene matches. The CDR3 sequence is 15 residues long.

This chain uses TRBV10-2 with TRBJ2-7; TRBD1 agrees at 10 bases. J gave up 7 bases and V 7 bases, and 7 bases lay outside the gene matches. Germline V CDR1 and CDR2: WSHSY, SAAADI. The CDR3 is made up of 13 amino acids. For the CDR3, the DNA is TGCGCCAGCATCCCGGGACAGGGGCGGGAGCAGTACTTC. Protein sequence: CASIPGQGREQYF.

The chain has TRBV21-1 and TRBJ2-5; TRBD1, the table's D call, was not compared with the DNA. TRBV21-1 is assigned pseudogene status. The CDR3 runs to 15 residues. Here the CDR3 DNA reads TGTGCCAGCAGCGCCAATAATCAGGGTTTCGGGACCCAGTACTTC. Translated, it gives CASSANNQGFGTQYF.

This chain links TRBV11-3 with TRBJ1-4; TRBD1 matches at 12 bases. Trimming took 5 bases from V and 8 from J; bases not matched to a gene: 18. The CDR3 is 19 residues long. The germline gives CDR1 SGHNT, CDR2 YENEEA. The CDR3 DNA is TGTGCCAGCAGCGCACTAACCGGGACAGGGGGCTATGATAACGAAAAACTGTTTTTT. As protein: CASSALTGTGGYDNEKLFF.

The chain carries TRBV4-2 and TRBJ2-1, with TRBD1 matching over 9 bases. The V gene's germline CDR1 is LGHNA and CDR2 YNFKEQ. V shed 1 base and J 5 bases; nucleotides not matched to a gene: 6. CDR3 size: 16 residues. CDR3 sequence (DNA): TGTGCCAGCAGCCAAGTTGGGACAGGGCCGAACAATGAGCAGTTCTTC. It codes for CASSQVGTGPNNEQFF.

The CDR3 sequence: CASSITSSNQPQHF. The CDR3 DNA sequence: TGTGCCAGTAGTATAACCAGCAGCAATCAGCCCCAGCATTTT. The V and J genes are TRBV19 and TRBJ1-5; D gene unclear. CDR3 length: 14 residues. Trimming shortened V by 2 bases and J by 1 base, and 6 bases separated the two germline ends. Germline V CDR1 and CDR2: LNHDA, SQIVND (reference sequence).

The chain employs TRBV7-2 and TRBJ2-5, with D perhaps matching TRBD2 (7 bases). In germline, CDR1 is SGHTA, CDR2 FQGNSA. The CDR3 is made up of 14 amino acids. With 2 bases removed from V and 7 bases from J, the gap between germline ends came to 14 bases. The CDR3 here is CASSLRGGDGTQYF. The CDR3 DNA reads as TGTGCCAGCAGCTTAAGGGGGGGAGATGGGACCCAGTACTTC.

The gene calls are TRBV6-6 and TRBJ2-3; D is uncertain. Trimming shortened V by 0 bases and J by 4 bases, and 2 bases separated the two germline ends. The CDR3 has 12 amino acids. Per the germline V gene, CDR1 is MNHNY and CDR2 is SVGAGI (reference sequence). Here the CDR3 DNA reads TGTGCCAGCAGTTACTCACCAGATACGCAGTATTTT. Its translation: CASSYSPDTQYF.

The chain links TRBV5-4 to TRBJ2-6; possible D gene TRBD2, 5 bases. Trimming pared 2 bases from V and 2 bases from J, leaving 8 bases between. Looked up from germline, CDR1 is SGHNT and CDR2 is YYREEE (reference sequence). This CDR3 has 15 amino acids. This CDR3 is CASSFEGTGANVLTF. For the CDR3, the DNA is TGTGCCAGCAGCTTCGAGGGAACTGGGGCCAACGTCCTGACTTTC. Variable domain in full (rest from reference TRBV5-4 and TRBJ2-6): ETGVTQSPTHLIKTRGQQVTLRCSSQSGHNTVSWYQQALGQGPQFIFQYYREEENGRGNFPPRFSGLQFPNYSSELNVNALELDDSALYLCASSFEGTGANVLTFGAGSRLTVL.

The CDR3 DNA reads as TGTGCCAGTAGCGACCTAGGGGGCCATTCACCCCTCCACTTT. It translates to CASSDLGGHSPLHF. J is TRBJ1-6 and V is TRBV19, with 7 bases matching TRBD1. Unmatched junction bases numbered 7, after V lost 6 bases and J lost 8 bases. Germline CDR1 LNHDA, CDR2 SQIVND (reference sequence). The CDR3 is 14 residues long.

The chain employs TRBV15 and TRBJ2-1, with 9 bases aligning to TRBD1. Germline loops: CDR1 LNHNV, CDR2 YYDKDF (reference sequence). The CDR3 totals 15 residues. V trimming: 2 bases; J trimming: 7 bases; junction bases outside the gene matches: 6. CDR3 in amino acids: CATSRSGTGLNEQFF. The DNA of the CDR3 is TGTGCCACCAGCAGATCCGGGACAGGGCTGAATGAGCAGTTCTTC.

The chain links TRBV6-6 to TRBJ1-6; D is possibly TRBD1 (6 bases). The CDR3 totals 14 residues. CDR1 and CDR2 (germline): MNHNY, SVGAGI (reference sequence). V shed 6 bases and J shed 16 bases, with 22 bases lying between them. The CDR3 spells CASRPYRDSVPLHF. For the CDR3, the DNA is TGTGCCAGCAGACCATACAGGGATTCAGTTCCGCTCCACTTT.

In this sample, this clone turned up a few times. The rearrangement uses TRBV6-5 and TRBJ1-1; 7 positions agree with TRBD1. CDR1 is MNHEY and CDR2 is SVGAGI in the germline V gene. V gave up 7 bases and J gave up 1 base; unmatched junction bases: 6. The CDR3 loop spans 14 amino acids. The CDR3 here is CASIRTGGNTEAFF. CDR3 sequence (DNA): TGTGCCAGCATTAGGACAGGCGGGAACACTGAAGCTTTCTTT.

This sequence joins TRBV7-9 and TRBJ1-5; 7 nucleotides agree with TRBD1. V shed 4 bases and J 2 bases; nucleotides not matched to a gene: 5. This CDR3 is built from 15 residues. Germline-derived CDR1 and CDR2 are SEHNR and FQNEAQ (reference sequence). The CDR3 nucleotides are TGTGCCAGCAGCTCGCACAGGGGCGGCAATCAGCCCCAGCATTTT. Encoded protein: CASSSHRGGNQPQHF.

The gene calls are TRBV5-6 and TRBJ2-7; perhaps D is TRBD1 or TRBD2 (6 bases each). The CDR3 length is 14 residues. Trimming shortened V by 5 bases and J by 4 bases, and 16 bases separated the two germline ends. Germline V gene lookup returns CDR1 SGHDT and CDR2 YYEEEE. The chain's CDR3 is CASSRPGGSYEQYF. The CDR3, as DNA: TGTGCCAGCAGTCGCCCCGGGGGCTCTTACGAGCAGTACTTC.